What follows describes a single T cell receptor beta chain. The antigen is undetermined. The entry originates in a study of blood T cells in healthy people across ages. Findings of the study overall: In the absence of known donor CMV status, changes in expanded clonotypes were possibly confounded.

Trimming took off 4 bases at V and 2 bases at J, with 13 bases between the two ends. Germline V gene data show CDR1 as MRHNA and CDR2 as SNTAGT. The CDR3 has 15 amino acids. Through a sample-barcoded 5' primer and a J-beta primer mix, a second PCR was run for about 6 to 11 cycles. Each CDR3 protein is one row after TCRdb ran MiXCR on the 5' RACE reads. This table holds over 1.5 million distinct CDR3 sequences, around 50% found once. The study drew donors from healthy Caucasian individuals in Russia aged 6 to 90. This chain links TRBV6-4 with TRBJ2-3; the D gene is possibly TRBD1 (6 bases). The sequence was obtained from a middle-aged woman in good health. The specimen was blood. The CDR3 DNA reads TGTGCCAGCAGTGCTTTGGGGGCACCCACAGATACGCAGTATTTT. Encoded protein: CASSALGAPTDTQYF.